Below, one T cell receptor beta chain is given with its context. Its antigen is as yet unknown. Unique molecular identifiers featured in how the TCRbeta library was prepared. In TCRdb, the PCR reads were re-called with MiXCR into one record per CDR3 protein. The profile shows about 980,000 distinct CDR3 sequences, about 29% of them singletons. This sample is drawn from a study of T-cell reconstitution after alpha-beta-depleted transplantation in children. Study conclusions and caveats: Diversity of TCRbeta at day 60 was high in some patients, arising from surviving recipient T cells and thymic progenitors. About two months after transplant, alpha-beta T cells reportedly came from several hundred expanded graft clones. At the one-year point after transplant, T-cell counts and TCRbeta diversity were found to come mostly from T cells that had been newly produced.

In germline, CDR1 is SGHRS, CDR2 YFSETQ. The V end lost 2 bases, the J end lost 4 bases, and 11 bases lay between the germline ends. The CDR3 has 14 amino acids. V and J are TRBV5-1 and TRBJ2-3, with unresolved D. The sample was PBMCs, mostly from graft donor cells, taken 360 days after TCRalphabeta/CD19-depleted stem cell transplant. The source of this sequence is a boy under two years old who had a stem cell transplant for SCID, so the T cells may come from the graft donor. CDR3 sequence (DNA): TGCGCCAGCAGCTTTCCAGAGGTAGCAGATACGCAGTATTTT. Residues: CASSFPEVADTQYF.